These 30 T cell receptor beta chains were sequenced from one sample in a study of blood T cell repertoires in COVID-19. This table comes from immunoSEQ multiplex PCR, and its TCRdb copy is limited to in-frame clones, with some not included. This sample has about 230,000 clones, with approximately 87% found just once. Specimen: peripheral blood. These receptor sequences come from a woman in her seventies with active or convalescent COVID-19.

CDR3 loop: CAWIGTGESSPLHF. CDR3 nucleotide sequence: TGTGCCTGGATCGGGACAGGGGAGAGTTCACCCCTCCACTTT. This chain links TRBV30 with TRBJ1-6; 10 positions match TRBD1. Germline lookup yields CDR1 GTSNPN and CDR2 SVGIG (reference sequence). With V trimmed by 4 bases and J by 9 bases, 6 bases remained unmatched. The CDR3 runs to 14 residues.

Comment on this clone: The same CDR3 can be traced to other DNA sequences in this sample. This chain links TRBV27 with TRBJ1-1; 10 bases map to TRBD1. V lost 6 bases to trimming and J lost 4 bases; unmatched junction nucleotides: 2. The CDR3 length is 13 residues. Per the germline V gene, CDR1 is MNHEY and CDR2 is SMNVEV (reference sequence). Here the CDR3 DNA reads TGTGCCAGCAGCCGGACAGGGGGCACTGAAGCTTTCTTT. Protein product: CASSRTGGTEAFF.

J is TRBJ2-4 and V is TRBV5-4; 9 nucleotides match TRBD1. V was clipped by 4 bases and J by 0 bases; unmatched bases: 2. The germline gives CDR1 SGHNT, CDR2 YYREEE (reference sequence). The CDR3 length is 15 residues. In DNA, the CDR3 is TGTGCCAGCAGCCGACAGGGGGTAGCCAAAAACATTCAGTACTTC. Translation: CASSRQGVAKNIQYF.

The chain carries TRBV10-1 and TRBJ2-7; a possible D gene is TRBD1 (5 bases). Germline V CDR1 and CDR2: WNHNN, SYGVQD (reference sequence). The CDR3 has 13 residues. Deletions cut 3 bases from V and 4 bases from J, with 10 bases between. The CDR3 bases are TGCGCCAGCAGTGACGGGCAGGGTTACGAGCAGTACTTC. Its protein is CASSDGQGYEQYF.

V is TRBV19 and J is TRBJ1-1; 10 bases match TRBD1. V was clipped by 5 bases and J by 1 base; unmatched bases: 7. Germline CDR1 and CDR2: LNHDA and SQIVND (reference sequence). CDR3 length: 16 residues. The CDR3 region is CASSPRTGGRNTEAFF. CDR3 in DNA: TGTGCCAGTAGTCCGCGGACAGGGGGACGGAACACTGAAGCTTTCTTT.

This clone showed up just once. V gene TRBV5-1 combines with J gene TRBJ2-1; D remains unclear. CDR1 and CDR2 from the germline V gene are SGHRS and YFSETQ. CDR3 length: 14 amino acids. V lost 0 bases and J lost 5, with 9 bases in between. DNA for the CDR3: TGCGCCAGCAGCTTGGTAAGCGCTCACAATGAGCAGTTCTTC. This translates into CASSLVSAHNEQFF.

V and J are TRBV5-1 and TRBJ2-5; D perhaps matches TRBD2 (7 bases). Germline values: CDR1 SGHRS, CDR2 YFSETQ. The CDR3 totals 15 residues. V was shortened by 7 bases and J by 5 bases, with 21 bases between the two germline ends. CDR3 coding DNA: TGCGCCAGCGGAAGCGGGACAAATACCCACGAGACCCAGTACTTC. Amino acid sequence: CASGSGTNTHETQYF.

The chain joins TRBV19 to TRBJ1-1; D is unclear. The CDR3 contains 12 residues. V was shortened by 8 bases and J by 3 bases, with 10 bases between the two germline ends. Per the germline V gene, CDR1 is LNHDA and CDR2 is SQIVND (reference sequence). The CDR3 region is CASSVSYTEAFF. In DNA form, the CDR3 reads TGTGCCAGTTCCGTATCCTACACTGAAGCTTTCTTT.

V is TRBV30 and J is TRBJ1-2; D is possibly TRBD1 (6 bases). The V gene lost 8 bases and the J gene lost 4 bases, with 11 bases spanning the gap. Per germline, CDR1 GTSNPN and CDR2 SVGIG (reference sequence). The CDR3 length is 11 residues. The chain's CDR3 is CAGTPGYGYTF. As DNA, the CDR3 is TGTGCCGGGACACCGGGCTATGGCTACACCTTC.

This clone occurred a few times. This chain connects TRBV30 to TRBJ2-2, with a possible D match to TRBD2 (5 bases). Trimming shortened V by 4 bases and J by 4 bases, and 10 bases separated the two germline ends. The CDR3 loop spans 13 amino acids. The V gene's germline CDR1 is GTSNPN and CDR2 SVGIG (reference sequence). CDR3 nucleotide sequence: TGTGCCTGGAACGGGGTTCGCACCGGGGAGCTGTTTTTT. Encoded protein: CAWNGVRTGELFF.

The chain couples TRBV7-2 to TRBJ1-2; maybe TRBD1 (5 bases). The V gene lost 5 bases and the J gene lost 4 bases, with 20 bases spanning the gap. There are 16 residues in the CDR3. Germline CDR1 SGHTA, CDR2 FQGNSA. The DNA for the CDR3 is TGTGCCAGCAGCCCAGAGGGGCCCGGGAGCTTCTATGGCTACACCTTC. It translates to CASSPEGPGSFYGYTF.

J is TRBJ2-7 and V is TRBV14; tentatively, D is TRBD1 (6 bases). Germline CDR1 SGHDN, CDR2 FVKESK. This CDR3 has 15 residues. Trimming stripped 4 bases from V and 3 bases from J, with 16 bases between. In DNA, the CDR3 is TGTGCCAGCAGCCGCCTCAGGGGTGGAGGCTACGAGCAGTACTTC. It encodes CASSRLRGGGYEQYF.

This clone was found a few times. This chain uses TRBV5-4 with TRBJ2-1; 8 bases align to TRBD1. Germline CDR1 and CDR2: SGHNT and YYREEE (reference sequence). V gave up 4 bases and J gave up 6 bases; unmatched junction bases: 9. The CDR3 extends over 15 amino acids. The CDR3 region is CASSTQTGALNEQFF. CDR3 bases: TGTGCCAGCAGCACCCAGACAGGGGCGCTCAATGAGCAGTTCTTC.

The chain uses TRBV30 and TRBJ2-7, with D perhaps matching TRBD2 (6 bases). CDR1 is GTSNPN and CDR2 is SVGIG in the germline V gene (reference sequence). V gave up 1 base and J gave up 3 bases, with 22 bases separating them. This CDR3 region has 17 residues. This CDR3 is CAWSGEVGRAGGYEQYF. CDR3 coding DNA: TGTGCCTGGAGTGGAGAGGTTGGGCGAGCGGGTGGCTACGAGCAGTACTTC.

The rearrangement uses TRBV7-9 and TRBJ1-4; the D is unclear. Germline V gene data show CDR1 as SEHNR and CDR2 as FQNEAQ (reference sequence). The germline V and J ends were trimmed by 1 base and 4 bases, with 10 bases remaining between them. The CDR3 length is 15 residues. In nucleotides, the CDR3 is TGTGCCAGCAGCTTAGGCGGACTGCTTAATGAAAAACTGTTTTTT. This sequence encodes CASSLGGLLNEKLFF.

In this sample, this clone turned up once. The J gene is TRBJ2-3, the V gene TRBV6-4, with 8 bases matching TRBD2. The germline V gene encodes CDR1 MRHNA and CDR2 SNTAGT. There are 14 residues in the CDR3. V lost 3 bases to trimming and J lost 4 bases; unmatched junction nucleotides: 3. CDR3 nucleotide sequence: TGTGCCAGCAGTGAAGGACTAGCATCAGATACGCAGTATTTT. Protein sequence: CASSEGLASDTQYF.

This chain's CDR3 is CASSDRTSGGTQYF. DNA for the CDR3: TGTGCCAGCAGTGATCGGACTAGCGGGGGTACCCAGTACTTC. The chain recombines TRBV2 with TRBJ2-5; 13 nucleotides match TRBD2. With V trimmed by 3 bases and J by 8 bases, 3 bases remained unmatched. Germline loops: CDR1 SNHLY, CDR2 FYNNEI. This CDR3 is 14 amino acids long.

V usage is TRBV15 and J usage is TRBJ1-5; D is perhaps TRBD1 (6 bases). V was cut by 5 bases and J by 1 base, with 9 bases left in between. This CDR3 contains 14 residues. Per the germline V gene, CDR1 is LNHNV and CDR2 is YYDKDF (reference sequence). DNA of the CDR3: TGTGCCACCAGCTTGGACAGAAGCAATCAGCCCCAGCATTTT. It codes for CATSLDRSNQPQHF.

The chain recombines TRBV19 with TRBJ2-2; 7 bases align to TRBD1. Germline-derived CDR1 and CDR2 are LNHDA and SQIVND (reference sequence). V trimming: 6 bases; J trimming: 0 bases; junction bases outside the gene matches: 7. The CDR3 length is 16 residues. Here the CDR3 DNA reads TGTGCCAGTAGATACGTGCAGGGGGCGAACACCGGGGAGCTGTTTTTT. Protein sequence: CASRYVQGANTGELFF.

The chain couples TRBV29-1 to TRBJ1-2; no clear D. Between the trimmed V and J ends, which lost 1 base and 4 bases, there was a span of 13 bases. CDR1 is SQVTM, CDR2 ANQGSEA, per germline. This CDR3 has 14 residues. The DNA for the CDR3 is TGCAGCGTTGAAGGAGACAACCAAAGCTATGGCTACACCTTC. It specifies CSVEGDNQSYGYTF.

The chain employs TRBV4-1 and TRBJ1-6; D call uncertain. V dropped 1 base and J dropped 10 bases, with 14 bases sitting between them. The CDR3 length is 15 residues. CDR1 MGHRA and CDR2 YSYEKL come from the germline V gene. CDR3 protein: CASSQVVVPESPLHF. CDR3 DNA: TGCGCCAGCAGCCAAGTAGTCGTCCCCGAGTCACCCCTCCACTTT.

The chain combines TRBV6-5 with TRBJ2-7; tentative D call: TRBD2 (7 bases). The V gene lost 2 bases and the J gene lost 4 bases, with 15 bases spanning the gap. Germline loops: CDR1 MNHEY, CDR2 SVGAGI. The CDR3 covers 15 residues. The CDR3 bases are TGTGCCAGCAGTTACAGGGGGGGAGTAAAGTACGAGCAGTACTTC. Translation gives CASSYRGGVKYEQYF.

J is TRBJ2-5 and V is TRBV3-1 (or the pseudogene TRBV3-2); weak D call: TRBD2 (6 bases). The length of the CDR3 is 14 residues. The V end was cut by 3 bases, the J end by 5 bases, with 13 bases between. Germline V gene lookup returns CDR1 LGHDT and CDR2 YNNKEL (reference sequence). Here the CDR3 reads CASSHLAGSETQYF. DNA for the CDR3: TGTGCCAGCAGCCATCTGGCGGGATCGGAGACCCAGTACTTC.

Comments on this clone: Compared with germline, one end of the junction differs, possibly owing to a read error. This chain uses TRBV5-4 with TRBJ2-5; D may be TRBD1 (6 bases). Looked up from germline, CDR1 is SGHNT and CDR2 is YYREEE (reference sequence). CDR3 length equals 15 residues. CDR3 region: CASSLGGGDQETQYF. CDR3 nucleotides: TGTGCCAGCAGCTTGGGTGGGGGCGACCAGGAGACCCAGTACTTC.

V is TRBV24-1 and J is TRBJ2-3; TRBD1 is a possible D gene (5 bases). CDR1 KGHDR and CDR2 SFDVKD come from the germline V gene. Trimming pared 1 base from V and 3 bases from J, leaving 7 bases between. The CDR3 consists of 14 residues. The CDR3 here is CATSDLAGTDTQYF. The CDR3 region has the DNA TGTGCCACCAGTGATTTAGCAGGGACAGATACGCAGTATTTT.

V is TRBV5-1 and J is TRBJ2-3; TRBD2 matches at 8 bases. After removal of 5 bases from V and 3 bases from J, the junction contained 8 bases not matched to a gene. The CDR3 extends over 15 amino acids. The germline gives CDR1 SGHRS, CDR2 YFSETQ. CDR3 amino acids: CASSQGGTSTDTQYF. CDR3 in DNA: TGCGCCAGCAGTCAAGGTGGGACTAGTACAGATACGCAGTATTTT.

The genes are TRBV27 and TRBJ1-2; possibly TRBD1 for D (6 bases). The V and J ends lost 2 bases and 7 bases respectively, with 14 bases between them. The CDR3 spans 14 residues. Per the germline V gene, CDR1 is MNHEY and CDR2 is SMNVEV (reference sequence). CDR3 loop: CASSLTQGKSGYTF. CDR3 DNA: TGTGCCAGCAGTTTAACACAGGGAAAGAGTGGCTACACCTTC.

This chain connects TRBV5-1 to TRBJ2-7; TRBD1 agrees at 11 bases. V lost 4 bases, J lost 5 bases, and 5 bases stayed unmatched. The CDR3 totals 14 residues. The germline gives CDR1 SGHRS, CDR2 YFSETQ. CDR3 in amino acids: CASSPGQGVNEQYF. The CDR3 region has the DNA TGCGCCAGCAGCCCGGGACAGGGGGTTAACGAGCAGTACTTC.

This clone appeared a single time. The chain recombines TRBV5-1 with TRBJ2-2; D is ambiguous. Per the germline V gene, CDR1 is SGHRS and CDR2 is YFSETQ. The CDR3 spans 14 residues. V was shortened by 0 bases and J by 4 bases, with 7 bases between the two germline ends. The CDR3 sequence: CASSLGQATGELFF. Written as DNA, the CDR3 is TGCGCCAGCAGCTTGGGGCAGGCCACCGGGGAGCTGTTTTTT.

This chain connects TRBV5-1 to TRBJ2-3, with a possible D match to TRBD2 (6 bases). Trimming shortened V by 4 bases and J by 6 bases, and 18 bases separated the two germline ends. This CDR3 is 15 amino acids long. The germline gives CDR1 SGHRS, CDR2 YFSETQ. In nucleotides, the CDR3 is TGCGCCAGCAGCGCCGGGACTCCCAAAGGGGATACGCAGTATTTT. It translates to CASSAGTPKGDTQYF.